The 5 T cell receptor beta chains presented below share a single source sample, sequenced in a study of blood T cell repertoires in COVID-19. TCRdb's table, derived via immunoSEQ multiplex PCR, lists solely in-frame clones and lacks some. The sample lists about 72,000 clones; approximately 90% were seen once. The sample consisted of peripheral blood. These receptors were obtained from a man in his 70s with active or convalescent COVID-19.

The chain recombines TRBV2 with TRBJ2-1, with a possible D match to TRBD2 (5 bases). The CDR3 runs to 14 residues. Trimming stripped 7 bases from V and 0 bases from J, with 10 bases between. Germline V lookup: CDR1 SNHLY, CDR2 FYNNEI. The CDR3 protein is CASNPDYSYNEQFF. CDR3 bases: TGTGCCAGCAACCCTGACTACTCCTACAATGAGCAGTTCTTC.

The chain has TRBV7-3 and TRBJ2-4, with 9 nucleotides matching TRBD1. CDR1 SGHTA and CDR2 FQGTGA come from the germline V gene. The trim removed 4 bases at V and 6 bases at J, leaving 4 bases unmatched. The CDR3 runs 14 residues. CDR3 region: CASSSLDRGNIQYF. CDR3 nucleotides: TGTGCCAGCAGCTCTCTGGACAGGGGAAACATTCAGTACTTC.

This clone was counted between two and nine times. The V and J genes are TRBV5-8 and TRBJ2-6; a possible D gene is TRBD1 (6 bases). This CDR3 is built from 15 residues. The germline CDR1 and CDR2 sequences are SGHTS and YDEGEE. Deletions cut 2 bases from V and 2 bases from J, with 8 bases between. The CDR3: CASSFRTAGANVLTF. In nucleotides, the CDR3 is TGTGCCAGCAGCTTTAGGACAGCTGGGGCCAACGTCCTGACTTTC. Based on the CDR3 plus reference TRBV5-8 and TRBJ2-6, the full variable domain is EAGVTQSPTHLIKTRGQQATLRCSPISGHTSVYWYQQALGLGLQFLLWYDEGEERNRGNFPPRFSGRQFPNYSSELNVNALELEDSALYLCASSFRTAGANVLTFGAGSRLTVL.

The chain combines TRBV30 with TRBJ2-7; D is possibly TRBD2 (5 bases). The germline V gene encodes CDR1 GTSNPN and CDR2 SVGIG (reference sequence). V was trimmed by 0 bases and J by 5 bases, leaving 8 bases between them. This CDR3 comprises 12 residues. CDR3 nucleotides: TGTGCCTGGAGTGTACGGGGAAACGAGCAGTACTTC. Translated: CAWSVRGNEQYF.

The chain joins TRBV5-6 to TRBJ1-3, with a tentative D call TRBD1 (6 bases). Germline V gene lookup returns CDR1 SGHDT and CDR2 YYEEEE. There are 15 residues in the CDR3. V lost 3 bases and J lost 3, with 13 bases in between. The CDR3 here is CASSYDRSIGNTIYF. CDR3 nucleotides: TGTGCCAGCAGCTACGACAGGTCAATTGGAAACACCATATATTTT.